This T cell receptor beta chain originates from a study of brain T cells in children with intractable seizures. Study observations and caveats: Viral specificity was inferred only from CDR3 similarity; HCMV serostatus was unknown.

Only cases whose brain tissue showed the highest T cell transcript signatures were sequenced. Pre-surgery treatment included at least one anti-epileptic drug. Regarding this clone: Antigen: not known.

Measured with immunoSEQ multiplex PCR; TCRdb has only the in-frame clones, and not every one. Found here are some 20,000 clones, 94% of them singletons; the top ten hold 6.4%. Material: peripheral blood, obtained at surgery. The TCR was taken from a boy between 5 and 17 years old with focal cortical dysplasia and intractable seizures.

CDR3 amino acids: CASRRTGGEETQYF. CDR3 coding DNA: TGTGCCAGCAGACGGACAGGGGGCGAGGAGACCCAGTACTTC. The chain uses TRBV28 and TRBJ2-5, with 11 bases fitting TRBD1. Trimming removed 6 bases from V and 5 bases from J; junction bases left unmatched: 5. The germline V gene has CDR1 MDHEN and CDR2 SYDVKM. The length of the CDR3 is 14 residues. The complete variable domain, with remaining parts taken from reference TRBV28 and TRBJ2-5, reads DVKVTQSSRYLVKRTGEKVFLECVQDMDHENMFWYRQDPGLGLRLIYFSYDVKMKEKGDIPEGYSVSREKKERFSLILESASTNQTSMYLCASRRTGGEETQYFGPGTRLLVL.